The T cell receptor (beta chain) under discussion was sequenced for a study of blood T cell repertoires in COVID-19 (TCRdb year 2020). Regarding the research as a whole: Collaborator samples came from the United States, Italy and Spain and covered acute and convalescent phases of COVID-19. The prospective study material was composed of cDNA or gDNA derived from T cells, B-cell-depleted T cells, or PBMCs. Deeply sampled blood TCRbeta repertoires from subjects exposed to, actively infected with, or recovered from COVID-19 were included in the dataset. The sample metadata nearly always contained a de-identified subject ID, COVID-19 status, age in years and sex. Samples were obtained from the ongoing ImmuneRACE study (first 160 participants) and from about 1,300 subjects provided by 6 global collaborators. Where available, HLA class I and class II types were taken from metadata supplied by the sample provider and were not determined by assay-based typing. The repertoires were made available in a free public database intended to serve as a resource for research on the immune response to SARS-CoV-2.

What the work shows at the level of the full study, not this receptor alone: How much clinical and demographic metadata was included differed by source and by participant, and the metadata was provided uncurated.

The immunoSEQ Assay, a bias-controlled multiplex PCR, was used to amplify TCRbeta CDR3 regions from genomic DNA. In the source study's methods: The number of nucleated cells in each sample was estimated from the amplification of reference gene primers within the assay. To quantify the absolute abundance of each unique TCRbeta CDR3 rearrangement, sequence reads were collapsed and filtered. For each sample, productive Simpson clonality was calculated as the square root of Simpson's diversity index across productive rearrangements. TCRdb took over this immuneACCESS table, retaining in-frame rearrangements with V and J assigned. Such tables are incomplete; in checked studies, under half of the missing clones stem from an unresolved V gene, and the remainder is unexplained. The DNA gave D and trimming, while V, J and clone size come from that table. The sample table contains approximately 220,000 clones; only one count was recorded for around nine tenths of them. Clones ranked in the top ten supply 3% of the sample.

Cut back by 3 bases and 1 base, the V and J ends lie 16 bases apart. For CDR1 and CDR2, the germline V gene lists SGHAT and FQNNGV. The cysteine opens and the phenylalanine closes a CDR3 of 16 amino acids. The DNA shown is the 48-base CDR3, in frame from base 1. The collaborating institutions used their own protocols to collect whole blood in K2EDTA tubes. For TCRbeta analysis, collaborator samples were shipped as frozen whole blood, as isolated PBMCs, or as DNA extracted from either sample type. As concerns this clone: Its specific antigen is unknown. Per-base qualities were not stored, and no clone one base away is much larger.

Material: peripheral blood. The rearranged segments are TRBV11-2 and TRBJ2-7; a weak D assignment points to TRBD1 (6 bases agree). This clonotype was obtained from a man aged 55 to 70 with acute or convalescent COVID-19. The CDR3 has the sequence CASSFSPTGSSYEQYF. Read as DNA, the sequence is TGTGCCAGCAGCTTCAGCCCGACAGGTAGTTCCTACGAGCAGTACTTC.